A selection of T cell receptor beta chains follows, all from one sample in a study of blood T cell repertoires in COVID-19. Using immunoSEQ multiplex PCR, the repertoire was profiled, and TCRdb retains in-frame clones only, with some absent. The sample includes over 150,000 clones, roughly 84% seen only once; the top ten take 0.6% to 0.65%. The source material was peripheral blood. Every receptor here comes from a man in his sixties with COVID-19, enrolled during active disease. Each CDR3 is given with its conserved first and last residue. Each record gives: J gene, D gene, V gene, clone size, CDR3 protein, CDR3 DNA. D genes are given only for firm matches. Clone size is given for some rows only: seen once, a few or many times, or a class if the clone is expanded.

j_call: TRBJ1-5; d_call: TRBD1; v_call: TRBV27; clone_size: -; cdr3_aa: CASSLWTGYQPQHF; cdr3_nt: TGTGCCAGCAGTTTATGGACAGGTTATCAGCCCCAGCATTTT
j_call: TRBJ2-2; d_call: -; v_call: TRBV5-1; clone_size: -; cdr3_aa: CASNLGQPNTGELFF; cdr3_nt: TGCGCCAGCAACCTTGGACAGCCGAACACCGGGGAGCTGTTTTTT
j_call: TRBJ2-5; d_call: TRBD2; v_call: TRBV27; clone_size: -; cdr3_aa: CASTASGGFETQYF; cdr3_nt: TGTGCCAGCACCGCTAGCGGGGGGTTCGAGACCCAGTACTTC
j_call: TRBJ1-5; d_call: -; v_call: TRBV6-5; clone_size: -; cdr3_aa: CASSSKTPLVNQPQHF; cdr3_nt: TGTGCCAGCAGTTCAAAGACACCTTTAGTCAATCAGCCCCAGCATTTT
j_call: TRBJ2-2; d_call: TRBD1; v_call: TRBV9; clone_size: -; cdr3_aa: CASSDRDRVLGELFF; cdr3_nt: TGTGCCAGCAGCGACCGGGACAGGGTTTTGGGGGAGCTGTTTTTT
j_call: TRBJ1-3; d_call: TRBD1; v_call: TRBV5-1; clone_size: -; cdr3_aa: CASSTGQGAMRSGNTIYF; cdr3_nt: TGCGCCAGCAGCACTGGACAGGGGGCAATGAGGTCTGGAAACACCATATATTTT
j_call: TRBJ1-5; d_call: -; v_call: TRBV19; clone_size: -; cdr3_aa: CASIGGGRAHQPQHF; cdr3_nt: TGTGCCAGTATCGGGGGAGGTAGGGCACATCAGCCCCAGCATTTT
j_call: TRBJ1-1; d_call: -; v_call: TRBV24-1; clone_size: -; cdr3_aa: CATSRGGDGEAFF; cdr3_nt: TGTGCCACCTCTCGCGGGGGGGACGGCGAAGCTTTCTTT
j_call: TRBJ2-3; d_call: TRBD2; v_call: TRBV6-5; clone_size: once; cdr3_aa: CASTLAGAGTDTQYF; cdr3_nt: TGTGCCAGCACTTTAGCGGGAGCTGGCACAGATACGCAGTATTTT
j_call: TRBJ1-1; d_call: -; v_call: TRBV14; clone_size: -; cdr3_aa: CASSPSRQYGFMNTEAFF; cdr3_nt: TGTGCCAGCAGCCCGTCCCGACAGTACGGCTTTATGAACACTGAAGCTTTCTTT